A selection of T cell receptor beta chains follows, all from one sample in a study of breast tumors, draining lymph nodes, adjacent tissues. TCRdb fed the multiplex PCR reads into MiXCR, producing one record per CDR3 protein. The sample records 65,000 to 80,000 distinct CDR3 sequences, about 20% being singletons. Source material: axillary lymph node tissue. These receptors were taken from a female donor with breast cancer. Some clones in this sample may be carry-over from other donors' samples. Each CDR3 is given with its conserved first and last residue. D genes are given only for firm matches. Some rows mark clone size as missing; the rest say once, few, many or name a class of expanded clone.

abundance | j_gene | v_gene | d_gene | CDR3nt | CDR3aa
many | TRBJ2-7 | TRBV20-1 | . | TGCAGTGCTCCAATCCCCGGACGGGACTCCTACGAGCAGTACTTC | CSAPIPGRDSYEQYF
many | TRBJ2-1 | TRBV9 | . | TGTGCCAGCAGCGTAGGAGAGAATGAGCAGTTCTTC | CASSVGENEQFF
many | TRBJ2-1 | TRBV25-1 | TRBD2 | TGTGCCAGCAGTGAATATTGGGGTAGCGGGACTAACTCCTACAATGAGCAGTTCTTC | CASSEYWGSGTNSYNEQFF
many | TRBJ2-1 | TRBV19 | . | TGTGCCAGTAGTCAAAGAATTAGCTCCTACAATGAGCAGTTCTTC | CASSQRISSYNEQFF
many | TRBJ1-5 | TRBV5-6 | . | TGTGCCAGCAGCTTGGGTAGGGGCGCGAGGCAGCCCCAGCATTTT | CASSLGRGARQPQHF
many | TRBJ2-3 | TRBV7-7 | . | TGTGCTAGCAGCTTAGGACCGGGAGAAGCAGATACGCAGTATTTT | CASSLGPGEADTQYF
many | TRBJ2-7 | TRBV4-2 | . | TGTGCCAGCAGCCCCGAGACAGGAACCGAGCAGTACTTC | CASSPETGTEQYF
many | TRBJ2-1 | TRBV7-8 | TRBD2 | TGTGCCAGCAGCTTTAGCGGGAGCTCCTACAATGAGCAGTTCTTC | CASSFSGSSYNEQFF
. | TRBJ2-3 | TRBV28 | . | TGTGCCAGCAGTTCGCCTAGCGCGCTCACAGATACGCAGTATTTT | CASSSPSALTDTQYF
many | TRBJ2-3 | TRBV6-2/TRBV6-3 | TRBD2 | TGTGCCAGCAGTTCAACTAGCGGGAGCTCAGATACGCAGTATTTT | CASSSTSGSSDTQYF
many | TRBJ1-5 | TRBV7-8 | . | TGTGCCAGCAGCTTAAATTGGGAGAGCAATCAGCCCCAGCATTTT | CASSLNWESNQPQHF
many | TRBJ2-7 | TRBV20-1 | . | TGCAGTGCTAGGGTCCAGGGATCGTACGAGCAGTACTTC | CSARVQGSYEQYF
many | TRBJ2-3 | TRBV20-1 | TRBD2 | TGCAGTGCTAGAGTTCTCACCCCCACTAGCGGGAGAGTAGATACGCAGTATTTT | CSARVLTPTSGRVDTQYF